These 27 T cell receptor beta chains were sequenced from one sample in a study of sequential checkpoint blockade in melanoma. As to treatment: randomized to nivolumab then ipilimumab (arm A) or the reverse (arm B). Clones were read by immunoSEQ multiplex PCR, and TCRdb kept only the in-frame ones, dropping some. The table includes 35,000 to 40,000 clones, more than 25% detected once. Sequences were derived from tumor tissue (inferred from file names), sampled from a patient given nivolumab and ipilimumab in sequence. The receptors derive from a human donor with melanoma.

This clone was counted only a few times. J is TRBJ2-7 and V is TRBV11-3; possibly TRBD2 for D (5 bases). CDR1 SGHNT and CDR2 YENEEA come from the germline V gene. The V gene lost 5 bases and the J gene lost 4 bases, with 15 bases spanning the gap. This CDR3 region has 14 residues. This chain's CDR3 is CASSLGLAEYEQYF. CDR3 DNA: TGTGCCAGCAGCCTTGGACTCGCAGAGTACGAGCAGTACTTC.

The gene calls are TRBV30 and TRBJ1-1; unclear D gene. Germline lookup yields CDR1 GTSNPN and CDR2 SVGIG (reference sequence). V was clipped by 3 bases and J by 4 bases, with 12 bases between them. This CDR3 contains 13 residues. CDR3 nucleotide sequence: TGTGCCTGGAGAGAATCCGGCTCCACTGAAGCTTTCTTT. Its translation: CAWRESGSTEAFF.

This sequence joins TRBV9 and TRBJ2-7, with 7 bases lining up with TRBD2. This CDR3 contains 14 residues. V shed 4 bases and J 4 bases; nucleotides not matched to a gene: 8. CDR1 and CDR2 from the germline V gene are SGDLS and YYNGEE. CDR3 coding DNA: TGTGCCAGCAGCCCACCCGGGAGGACTTACGAGCAGTACTTC. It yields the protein CASSPPGRTYEQYF.

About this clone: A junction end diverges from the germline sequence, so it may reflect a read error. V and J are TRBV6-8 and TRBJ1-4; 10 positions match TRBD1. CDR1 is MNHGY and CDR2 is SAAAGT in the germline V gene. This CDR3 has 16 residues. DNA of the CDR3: TGTGCCATCAGTTCACACGGGGGGACAGGGGACGAAAAACTGTTTTTT. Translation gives CAISSHGGTGDEKLFF.

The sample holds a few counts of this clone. The CDR3 loop reads CASSVPETKQETQYF. CDR3 nucleotide sequence: TGTGCCAGCAGCGTTCCCGAGACTAAGCAAGAGACCCAGTACTTC. The chain uses TRBV11-3 and TRBJ2-5, with D possibly TRBD2 on 5 matching bases. Deletions cut 5 bases from V and 2 bases from J, with 15 bases between. This CDR3 is 15 amino acids long. The germline V gene has CDR1 SGHNT and CDR2 YENEEA.

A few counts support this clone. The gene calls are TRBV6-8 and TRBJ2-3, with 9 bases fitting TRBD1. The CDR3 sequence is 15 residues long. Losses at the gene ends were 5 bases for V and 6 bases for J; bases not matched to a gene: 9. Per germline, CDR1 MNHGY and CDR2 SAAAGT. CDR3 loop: CASSVPGTGYDTQYF. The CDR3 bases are TGTGCCAGCAGTGTTCCCGGGACAGGGTACGATACGCAGTATTTT.

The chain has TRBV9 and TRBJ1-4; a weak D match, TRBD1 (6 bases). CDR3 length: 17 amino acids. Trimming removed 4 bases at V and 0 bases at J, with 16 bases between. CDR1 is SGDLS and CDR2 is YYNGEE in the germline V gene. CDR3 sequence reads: CASSPGMGAATNEKLFF. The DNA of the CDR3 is TGTGCCAGCAGCCCAGGGATGGGGGCAGCAACTAATGAAAAACTGTTTTTT. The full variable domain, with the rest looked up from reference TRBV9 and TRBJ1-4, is DSGVTQTPKHLITATGQRVTLRCSPRSGDLSVYWYQQSLDQGLQFLIQYYNGEERAKGNILERFSAQQFPDLHSELNLSSLELGDSALYFCASSPGMGAATNEKLFFGSGTQLSVL.

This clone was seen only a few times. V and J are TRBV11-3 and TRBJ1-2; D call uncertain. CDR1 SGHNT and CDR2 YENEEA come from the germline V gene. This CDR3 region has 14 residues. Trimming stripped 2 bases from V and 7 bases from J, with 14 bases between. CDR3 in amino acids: CASSLSGSMGGYTF. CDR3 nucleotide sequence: TGTGCCAGCAGCTTATCGGGGTCTATGGGTGGCTACACCTTC. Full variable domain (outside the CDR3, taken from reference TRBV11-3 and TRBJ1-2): EAGVVQSPRYKIIEKKQPVAFWCNPISGHNTLYWYLQNLGQGPELLIRYENEEAVDDSQLPKDRFSAERLKGVDSTLKIQPAELGDSAVYLCASSLSGSMGGYTFGSGTRLTVV.

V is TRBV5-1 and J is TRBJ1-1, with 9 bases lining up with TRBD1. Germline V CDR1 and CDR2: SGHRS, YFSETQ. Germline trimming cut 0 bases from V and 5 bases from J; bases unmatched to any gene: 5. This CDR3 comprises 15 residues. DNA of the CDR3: TGCGCCAGCAGCTTGGGGGACAGGGTCGTAACTGAAGCTTTCTTT. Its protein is CASSLGDRVVTEAFF.

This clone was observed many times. The CDR3 nucleotides read TGTGCCAGCAGCGAAACAGAGACCGGGGAGCTGTTTTTT. Encoded protein: CASSETETGELFF. The gene calls are TRBV9 and TRBJ2-2; D remains unclear. Germline CDR1 and CDR2: SGDLS and YYNGEE. The CDR3 contains 13 residues. Trimming stripped 3 bases from V and 5 bases from J, with 8 bases between.

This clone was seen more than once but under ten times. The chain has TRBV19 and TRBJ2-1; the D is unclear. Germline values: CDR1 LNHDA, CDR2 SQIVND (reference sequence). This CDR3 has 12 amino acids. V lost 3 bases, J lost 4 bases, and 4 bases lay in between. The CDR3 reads CASSIGYNEQFF. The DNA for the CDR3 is TGTGCCAGTAGTATCGGATACAATGAGCAGTTCTTC.

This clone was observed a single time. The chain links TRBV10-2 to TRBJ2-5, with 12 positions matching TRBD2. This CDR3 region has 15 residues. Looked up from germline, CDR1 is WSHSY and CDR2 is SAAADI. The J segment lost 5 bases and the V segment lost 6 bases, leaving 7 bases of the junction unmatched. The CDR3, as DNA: TGCGCCAGCAGCCCGACTAGCGGGAGAGGTGAGACCCAGTACTTC. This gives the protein CASSPTSGRGETQYF.

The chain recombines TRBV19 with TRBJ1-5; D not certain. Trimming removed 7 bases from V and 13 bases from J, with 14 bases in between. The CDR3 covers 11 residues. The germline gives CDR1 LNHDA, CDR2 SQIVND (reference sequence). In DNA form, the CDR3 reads TGTGCCAGTAAAATGGGAAAAACACAGCATTTT. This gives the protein CASKMGKTQHF.

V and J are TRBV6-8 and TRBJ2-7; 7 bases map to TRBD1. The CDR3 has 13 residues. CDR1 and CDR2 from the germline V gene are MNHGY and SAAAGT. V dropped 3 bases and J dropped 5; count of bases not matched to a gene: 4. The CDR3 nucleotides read TGTGCCAGCAGTTATCAGGGGGTGAACGAGCAGTACTTC. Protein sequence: CASSYQGVNEQYF.

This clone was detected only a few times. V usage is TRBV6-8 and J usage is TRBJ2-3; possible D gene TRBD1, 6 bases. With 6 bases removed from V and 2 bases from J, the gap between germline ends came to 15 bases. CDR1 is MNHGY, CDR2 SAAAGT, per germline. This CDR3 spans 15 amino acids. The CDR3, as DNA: TGTGCCAGCAGGAGATCCTGGGGGCTCACAGATACGCAGTATTTT. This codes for CASRRSWGLTDTQYF.

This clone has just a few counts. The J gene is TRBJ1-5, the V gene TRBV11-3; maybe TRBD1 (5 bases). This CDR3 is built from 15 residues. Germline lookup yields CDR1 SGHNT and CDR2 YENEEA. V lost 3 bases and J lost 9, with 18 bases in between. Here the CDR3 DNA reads TGTGCCAGCAGCTTGGACACGGGCACCTTAAGGCCCCAGCATTTT. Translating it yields CASSLDTGTLRPQHF. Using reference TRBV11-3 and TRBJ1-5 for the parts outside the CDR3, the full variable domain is EAGVVQSPRYKIIEKKQPVAFWCNPISGHNTLYWYLQNLGQGPELLIRYENEEAVDDSQLPKDRFSAERLKGVDSTLKIQPAELGDSAVYLCASSLDTGTLRPQHFGDGTRLSIL.

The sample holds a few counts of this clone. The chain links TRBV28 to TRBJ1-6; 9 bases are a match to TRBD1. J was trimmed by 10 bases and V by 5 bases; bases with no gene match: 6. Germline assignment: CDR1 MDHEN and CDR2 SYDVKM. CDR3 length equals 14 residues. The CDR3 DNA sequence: TGTGCCAGCAGTAACGACAGGGGGTACTCACCCCTCCACTTT. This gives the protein CASSNDRGYSPLHF.

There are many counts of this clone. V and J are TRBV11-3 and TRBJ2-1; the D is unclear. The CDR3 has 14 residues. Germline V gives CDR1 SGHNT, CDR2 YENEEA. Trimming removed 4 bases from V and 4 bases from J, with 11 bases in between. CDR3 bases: TGTGCCAGCAGCTCCCGGCTACAATACAATGAGCAGTTCTTC. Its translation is CASSSRLQYNEQFF.

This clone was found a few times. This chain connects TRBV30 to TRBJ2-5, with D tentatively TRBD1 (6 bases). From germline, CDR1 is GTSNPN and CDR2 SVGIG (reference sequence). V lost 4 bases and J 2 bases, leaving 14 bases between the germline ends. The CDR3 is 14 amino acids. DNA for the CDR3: TGTGCCTGGAAACGGTATCAGGGGCAAGAGACCCAGTACTTC. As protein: CAWKRYQGQETQYF.

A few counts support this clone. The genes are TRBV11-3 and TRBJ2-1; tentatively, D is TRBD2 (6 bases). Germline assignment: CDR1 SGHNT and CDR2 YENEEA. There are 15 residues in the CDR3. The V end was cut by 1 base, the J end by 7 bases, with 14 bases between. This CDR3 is CASSLGTGLSNEQFF. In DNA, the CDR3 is TGTGCCAGCAGCTTAGGAACGGGACTCTCAAATGAGCAGTTCTTC.

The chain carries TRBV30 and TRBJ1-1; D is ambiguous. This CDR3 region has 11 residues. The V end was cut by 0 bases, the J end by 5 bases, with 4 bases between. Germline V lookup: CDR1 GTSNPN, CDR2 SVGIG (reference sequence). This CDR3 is CAWSVVTEAFF. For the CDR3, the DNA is TGTGCCTGGAGTGTAGTTACTGAAGCTTTCTTT.

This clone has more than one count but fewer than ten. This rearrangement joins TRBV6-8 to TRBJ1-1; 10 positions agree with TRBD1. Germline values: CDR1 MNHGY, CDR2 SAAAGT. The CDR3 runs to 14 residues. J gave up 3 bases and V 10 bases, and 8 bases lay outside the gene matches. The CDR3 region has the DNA TGTGCCATCAGGGGGGACAGGGGTGACACTGAAGCTTTCTTT. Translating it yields CAIRGDRGDTEAFF.

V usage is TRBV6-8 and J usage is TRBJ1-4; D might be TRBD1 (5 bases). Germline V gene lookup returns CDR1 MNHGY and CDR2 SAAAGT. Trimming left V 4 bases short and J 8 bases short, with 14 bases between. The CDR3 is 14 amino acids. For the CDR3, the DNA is TGTGCCAGCAGTTGGGGGAGGCTCGGAGAAAAACTGTTTTTT. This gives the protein CASSWGRLGEKLFF.

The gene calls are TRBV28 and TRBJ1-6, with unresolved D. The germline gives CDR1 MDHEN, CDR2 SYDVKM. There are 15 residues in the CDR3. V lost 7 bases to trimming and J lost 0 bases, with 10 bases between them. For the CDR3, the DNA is TGTGCCAGCAACCCCGGAGACTCCTATAATTCACCCCTCCACTTT. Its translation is CASNPGDSYNSPLHF.

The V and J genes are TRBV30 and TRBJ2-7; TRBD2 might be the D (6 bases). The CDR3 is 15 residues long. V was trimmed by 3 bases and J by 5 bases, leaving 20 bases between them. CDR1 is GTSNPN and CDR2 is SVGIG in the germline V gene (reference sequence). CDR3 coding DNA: TGTGCCTGGAGCGCTATCGACAGCCGCGGGGACGAGCAGTACTTC. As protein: CAWSAIDSRGDEQYF.

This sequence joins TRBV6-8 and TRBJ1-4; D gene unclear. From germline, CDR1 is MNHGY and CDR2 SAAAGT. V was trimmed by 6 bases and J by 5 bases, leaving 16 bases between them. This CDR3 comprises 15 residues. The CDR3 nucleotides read TGTGCCAGCAGACCCCGGGAGGGAGTGAATGAAAAACTGTTTTTT. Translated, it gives CASRPREGVNEKLFF.

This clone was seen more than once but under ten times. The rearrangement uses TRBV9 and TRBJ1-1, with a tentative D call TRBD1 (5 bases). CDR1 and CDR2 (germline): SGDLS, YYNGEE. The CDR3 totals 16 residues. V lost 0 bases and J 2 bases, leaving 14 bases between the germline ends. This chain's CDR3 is CASSVAQGSGNTEAFF. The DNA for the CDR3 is TGTGCCAGCAGCGTAGCGCAGGGTTCCGGCAACACTGAAGCTTTCTTT.